One sample yielded the 22 T cell receptor beta chains listed below, sequenced in a study of blood T cell repertoires in COVID-19. Generated by immunoSEQ multiplex PCR, the TCRdb table keeps only in-frame clones and is missing some. The sample yields some 170,000 clones, 80% to 85% seen once. The sequenced material came from peripheral blood. The receptor set was obtained from a woman older than 75 with active or convalescent COVID-19.

The J gene is TRBJ2-1, the V gene TRBV9, with 10 nucleotides matching TRBD1. CDR3 length: 15 residues. Germline values: CDR1 SGDLS, CDR2 YYNGEE. Trimming at V came to 4 bases and at J to 12 bases, leaving 13 bases not matched to a gene. The CDR3 sequence is CASSPALLGQGMQFF. DNA of the CDR3: TGTGCCAGCAGCCCCGCACTGTTGGGACAGGGGATGCAGTTCTTC.

CDR3 coding DNA: TGTGCCAGCAGTTTCCGGAGTGGGGAGCTGTTTTTT. Translated, it gives CASSFRSGELFF. The chain uses TRBV6-5 and TRBJ2-2; D unresolved. Trimming removed 4 bases from V and 8 bases from J, with 8 bases in between. Germline loops: CDR1 MNHEY, CDR2 SVGAGI. The CDR3 is made up of 12 amino acids.

In its sample, this clone was seen once. The V and J genes are TRBV5-6 and TRBJ1-5, with 7 positions matching TRBD1. This CDR3 has 17 amino acids. CDR1 is SGHDT, CDR2 YYEEEE, per germline. The trim removed 2 bases at V and 2 bases at J, leaving 10 bases unmatched. The CDR3 DNA sequence: TGTGCCAGCAGCTTCCGGGACAGAGTTTCCCGCAATCAGCCCCAGCATTTT. It encodes CASSFRDRVSRNQPQHF.

The chain carries TRBV6-4 and TRBJ1-2, with D perhaps matching TRBD1 (5 bases). V was shortened by 6 bases and J by 4 bases, with 15 bases between the two germline ends. The CDR3 is 14 amino acids. Germline CDR1 reads MRHNA; CDR2 reads SNTAGT. The CDR3 protein is CASRAGVSSYGYTF. The DNA of the CDR3 is TGTGCCAGCAGAGCGGGGGTTTCTAGCTATGGCTACACCTTC.

This rearrangement joins TRBV24-1 to TRBJ2-3; TRBD2 aligns across 15 bases. Germline CDR1 reads KGHDR; CDR2 reads SFDVKD. The J segment lost 2 bases and the V segment lost 8 bases, leaving 4 bases of the junction unmatched. The CDR3 has 16 amino acids. The CDR3 DNA reads as TGTGCCACCAACGGGACTAGCGGGGGGCCCACAGATACGCAGTATTTT. Residues: CATNGTSGGPTDTQYF.

This clone appeared once. J is TRBJ1-5 and V is TRBV5-1; tentatively, D is TRBD1 (5 bases). The CDR3 contains 15 residues. The germline V gene encodes CDR1 SGHRS and CDR2 YFSETQ. V was shortened by 2 bases and J by 0 bases, with 9 bases between the two germline ends. The CDR3, as DNA: TGCGCCAGCAGCTTTTCGGGGGTTAGCAATCAGCCCCAGCATTTT. This translates into CASSFSGVSNQPQHF.

This clone was seen a few times. The chain joins TRBV9 to TRBJ1-5; no clear D. Germline V lookup: CDR1 SGDLS, CDR2 YYNGEE. This CDR3 region has 16 residues. Trimming left V 0 bases short and J 2 bases short, with 12 bases between. The CDR3 loop is CASSVGEWVGNQPQHF. The CDR3 DNA is TGTGCCAGCAGCGTAGGGGAGTGGGTGGGCAATCAGCCCCAGCATTTT.

The chain joins TRBV3-1 (or the pseudogene TRBV3-2) to TRBJ1-5; the D gene is possibly TRBD1 (6 bases). This CDR3 is built from 14 residues. Trimming shortened V by 6 bases and J by 5 bases, and 14 bases separated the two germline ends. The germline gives CDR1 LGHDT, CDR2 YNNKEL (reference sequence). The CDR3 region is CASSLTGLHQPQHF. CDR3 sequence (DNA): TGTGCCAGCAGTCTAACAGGGTTGCATCAGCCCCAGCATTTT.

This clone showed up just a few times. The rearrangement joins TRBV28 to TRBJ1-6, with 11 bases matching TRBD1. The CDR3 extends over 17 amino acids. The trim removed 4 bases at V and 7 bases at J, leaving 9 bases unmatched. In germline, CDR1 is MDHEN, CDR2 SYDVKM. Here the CDR3 reads CASSSSGTGGRNSPLHF. CDR3 bases: TGTGCCAGCAGTTCATCCGGGACAGGGGGAAGAAATTCACCCCTCCACTTT.

The chain is built from TRBV25-1 and TRBJ2-7, with 8 bases matching TRBD1. The CDR3 is 12 residues long. V gave up 10 bases and J gave up 5 bases; unmatched junction bases: 7. Germline-derived CDR1 and CDR2 are MGHDK and SYGVNS. CDR3 region: CATRDRTDEQYF. For the CDR3, the DNA is TGTGCCACCCGGGACAGGACCGACGAGCAGTACTTC.

This sequence joins TRBV9 and TRBJ1-5; tentatively, D is TRBD1 (6 bases). Trimming stripped 3 bases from V and 0 bases from J, with 10 bases between. There are 15 residues in the CDR3. CDR1 and CDR2 (germline): SGDLS, YYNGEE. CDR3 nucleotide sequence: TGTGCCAGCAGCGCCGGACAGAATAGCAATCAGCCCCAGCATTTT. Translated: CASSAGQNSNQPQHF. Full variable domain (rest looked up from reference TRBV9 and TRBJ1-5): DSGVTQTPKHLITATGQRVTLRCSPRSGDLSVYWYQQSLDQGLQFLIQYYNGEERAKGNILERFSAQQFPDLHSELNLSSLELGDSALYFCASSAGQNSNQPQHFGDGTRLSIL.

The chain couples TRBV18 to TRBJ1-2; the D is unclear. This CDR3 contains 13 residues. Trimming took off 5 bases at V and 2 bases at J, with 9 bases between the two ends. Germline V CDR1 and CDR2: KGHSH, LQKENI. The CDR3 region is CASSGQVNYGYTF. The CDR3 coding sequence is TGTGCCAGCTCAGGTCAGGTCAACTATGGCTACACCTTC.

This clone was counted between two and nine times. The chain employs TRBV6-2 or TRBV6-3 and TRBJ2-7; D not certain. The V gene's germline CDR1 is MNHEY and CDR2 SVGEGT. Trimming took off 6 bases at V and 3 bases at J, with 6 bases between the two ends. This CDR3 has 11 amino acids. CDR3 in DNA: TGTGCCAGCAGCACAGTCTACGAGCAGTACTTC. Residues: CASSTVYEQYF.

The chain links TRBV10-3 to TRBJ1-5, with a weak D call TRBD1 (6 bases). The germline gives CDR1 ENHRY, CDR2 SYGVKD. The CDR3 totals 14 residues. The V end was cut by 11 bases, the J end by 6 bases, with 20 bases between. This CDR3 is CASGQPWAGQPQHF. The CDR3 DNA follows: TGTGCCTCAGGACAGCCGTGGGCCGGTCAGCCCCAGCATTTT.

The CDR3 DNA reads TGCAGCGTTGAAGACGGCACAGATACGCAGTATTTT. Translation: CSVEDGTDTQYF. This chain connects TRBV29-1 to TRBJ2-3; no reliable D call. With 0 bases removed from V and 1 base from J, the gap between germline ends came to 2 bases. The CDR3 covers 12 residues. The germline V gene has CDR1 SQVTM and CDR2 ANQGSEA.

V and J are TRBV4-1 and TRBJ1-5; 10 nucleotides line up with TRBD1. Germline V CDR1 and CDR2: MGHRA, YSYEKL. The trim removed 4 bases at V and 1 base at J, leaving 13 bases unmatched. This CDR3 is 19 amino acids long. The CDR3 here is CASSRAGTGASESNQPQHF. Written as DNA, the CDR3 is TGCGCCAGCAGCCGCGCCGGGACAGGGGCTTCCGAGAGCAATCAGCCCCAGCATTTT.

The gene calls are TRBV2 and TRBJ2-3; a possible D gene is TRBD2 (6 bases). CDR3 size: 13 residues. Trimming removed 10 bases from V and 5 bases from J, with 16 bases in between. Germline V CDR1 and CDR2: SNHLY, FYNNEI. The CDR3 reads CANRREVGDTQYF. CDR3 sequence (DNA): TGTGCCAACCGCAGGGAGGTGGGAGATACGCAGTATTTT.

V is TRBV14 and J is TRBJ1-1; TRBD1 matches 7 bases. After removal of 4 bases from V and 0 bases from J, the junction contained 5 bases not matched to a gene. The germline V gene encodes CDR1 SGHDN and CDR2 FVKESK. The CDR3 loop spans 15 amino acids. This chain's CDR3 is CASSPTGTVNTEAFF. The CDR3 nucleotides read TGTGCCAGCAGCCCAACCGGGACAGTGAACACTGAAGCTTTCTTT.

The V gene is TRBV7-2, the J gene TRBJ2-3, with 10 positions matching TRBD2. Germline lookup yields CDR1 SGHTA and CDR2 FQGNSA. J lost 6 bases, V lost 2 bases, and 14 bases had no gene match. This CDR3 spans 18 amino acids. This chain's CDR3 is CASSLPPLAGPTPDTQYF. The CDR3 coding sequence is TGTGCCAGCAGCTTACCCCCACTAGCGGGGCCAACTCCGGATACGCAGTATTTT.

This clone showed up just a few times. The chain couples TRBV4-1 to TRBJ1-5; D gene ambiguous. The CDR3 covers 15 residues. Germline V gene lookup returns CDR1 MGHRA and CDR2 YSYEKL. Trimming stripped 0 bases from V and 7 bases from J, with 13 bases between. CDR3 residues: CASSQDVGEFQPQHF. CDR3 sequence (DNA): TGCGCCAGCAGCCAAGACGTGGGCGAGTTCCAGCCCCAGCATTTT.

The rearrangement uses TRBV11-2 and TRBJ1-6; D is unclear. The V and J ends lost 6 bases and 7 bases respectively, with 19 bases between them. This CDR3 has 16 residues. Germline loops: CDR1 SGHAT, CDR2 FQNNGV. The CDR3 sequence is CASSSLRGPSNSPLHF. CDR3 DNA sequence: TGTGCCAGCAGTTCGCTCCGCGGGCCTTCGAATTCACCCCTCCACTTT.

The CDR3: CASSTGRTGEARTFF. The DNA for the CDR3 is TGTGCCAGCAGTACGGGGCGGACAGGGGAGGCGAGAACTTTCTTT. The J gene is TRBJ1-1, the V gene TRBV6-2 or TRBV6-3; 9 nucleotides align to TRBD1. J lost 12 bases, V lost 5 bases, and 16 bases had no gene match. Germline V gene data show CDR1 as MNHEY and CDR2 as SVGEGT. This CDR3 is built from 15 residues.